The present T cell receptor beta chain was sequenced within a study of blood T cell repertoires in COVID-19. Study summary: Samples taken during acute and convalescent COVID-19 were collected in the United States, Italy and Spain. Nucleic acid was either cDNA or gDNA, and it came from T cells, B-cell-depleted T cells, or PBMCs.

Original processing notes: The assay estimated nucleated cells by amplifying reference gene primers. This table comes from immunoSEQ multiplex PCR, and its TCRdb copy is limited to in-frame clones, with some not included. The D gene and trimming were derived from the DNA, and the V and J assignments and clone size from that table. The sample lists 180,000 or so clones, roughly 86% occurring once. The length of the CDR3 is 13 residues. Germline loops: CDR1 SGHTA, CDR2 FQGNSA. Between the trimmed V and J ends, which lost 2 bases and 6 bases, there was a span of 11 bases. This chain joins TRBV7-2 and TRBJ2-7; the D is unclear. The source material was peripheral blood. The TCR originated in a woman between 45 and 65 years old with acute or convalescent COVID-19. The CDR3 loop is CASSLLLLSEQYF. The CDR3 DNA reads as TGTGCCAGCAGCTTACTTCTCTTGAGCGAGCAGTACTTC. Full variable domain (missing parts from reference TRBV7-2 and TRBJ2-7): GAGVSQSPSNKVTEKGKDVELRCDPISGHTALYWYRQSLGQGLEFLIYFQGNSAPDKSGLPSDRFSAERTGGSVSTLTIQRTQQEDSAVYLCASSLLLLSEQYFGPGTRLTVT.